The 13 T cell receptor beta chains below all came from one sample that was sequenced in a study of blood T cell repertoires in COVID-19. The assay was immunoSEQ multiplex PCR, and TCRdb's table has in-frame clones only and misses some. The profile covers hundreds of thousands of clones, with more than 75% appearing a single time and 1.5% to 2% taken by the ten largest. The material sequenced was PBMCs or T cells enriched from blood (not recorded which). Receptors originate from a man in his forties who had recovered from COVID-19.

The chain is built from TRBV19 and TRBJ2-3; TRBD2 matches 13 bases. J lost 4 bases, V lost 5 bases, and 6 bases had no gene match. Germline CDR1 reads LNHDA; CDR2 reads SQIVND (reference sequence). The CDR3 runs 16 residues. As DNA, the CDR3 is TGTGCCAGTAGTGCTACTAGCGGGGGGGTTCCAGATACGCAGTATTTT. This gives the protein CASSATSGGVPDTQYF.

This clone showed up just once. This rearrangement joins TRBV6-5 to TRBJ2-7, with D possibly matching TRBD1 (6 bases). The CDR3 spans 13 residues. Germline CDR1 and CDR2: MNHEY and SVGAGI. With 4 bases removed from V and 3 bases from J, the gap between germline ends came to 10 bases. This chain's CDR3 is CASSFDRNYEQYF. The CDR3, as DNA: TGTGCCAGCAGTTTCGACAGGAACTACGAGCAGTACTTC.

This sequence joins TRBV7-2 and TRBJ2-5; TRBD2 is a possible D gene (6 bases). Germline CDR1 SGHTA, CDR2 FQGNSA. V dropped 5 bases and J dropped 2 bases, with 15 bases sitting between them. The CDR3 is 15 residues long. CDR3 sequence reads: CASSRIGGGQETQYF. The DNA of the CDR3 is TGTGCCAGCAGCCGCATAGGAGGAGGGCAAGAGACCCAGTACTTC.

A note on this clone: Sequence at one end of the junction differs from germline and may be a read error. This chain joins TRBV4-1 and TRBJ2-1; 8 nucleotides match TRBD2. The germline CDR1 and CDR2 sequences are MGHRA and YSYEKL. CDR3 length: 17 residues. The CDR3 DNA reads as TGCGCCAGCAGCCAACTAGGACTAGCTCGATCCTACAATGGGCAGTTCTTC. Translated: CASSQLGLARSYNGQFF.

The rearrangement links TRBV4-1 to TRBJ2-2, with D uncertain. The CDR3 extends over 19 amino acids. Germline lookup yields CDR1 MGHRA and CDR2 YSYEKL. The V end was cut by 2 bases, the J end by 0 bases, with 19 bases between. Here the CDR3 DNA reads TGCGCCAGCAGCCAACGTCCACCCCAGATGGCCCCGAACACCGGGGAGCTGTTTTTT. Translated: CASSQRPPQMAPNTGELFF.

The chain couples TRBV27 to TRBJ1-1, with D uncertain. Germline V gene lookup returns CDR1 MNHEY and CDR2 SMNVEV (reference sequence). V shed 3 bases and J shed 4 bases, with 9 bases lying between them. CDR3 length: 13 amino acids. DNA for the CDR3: TGTGCCAGCAGTTTGGGCAAAGCCACTGAAGCTTTCTTT. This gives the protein CASSLGKATEAFF.

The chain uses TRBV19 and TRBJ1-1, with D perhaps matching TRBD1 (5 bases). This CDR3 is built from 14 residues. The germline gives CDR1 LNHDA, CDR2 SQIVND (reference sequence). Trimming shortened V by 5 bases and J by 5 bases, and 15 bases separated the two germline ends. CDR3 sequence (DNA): TGTGCCAGTAGTTTTTCGTCCGGGGGGACTGAAGCTTTCTTT. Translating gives CASSFSSGGTEAFF.

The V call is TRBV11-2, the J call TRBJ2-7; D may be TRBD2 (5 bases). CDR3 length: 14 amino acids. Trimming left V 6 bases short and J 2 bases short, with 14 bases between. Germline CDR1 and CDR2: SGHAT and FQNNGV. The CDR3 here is CASRPAGGAYEQYF. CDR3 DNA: TGTGCCAGCAGGCCCGCTGGAGGCGCCTACGAGCAGTACTTC. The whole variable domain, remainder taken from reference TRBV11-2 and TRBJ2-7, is EAGVAQSPRYKIIEKRQSVAFWCNPISGHATLYWYQQILGQGPKLLIQFQNNGVVDDSQLPKDRFSAERLKGVDSTLKIQPAKLEDSAVYLCASRPAGGAYEQYFGPGTRLTVT.

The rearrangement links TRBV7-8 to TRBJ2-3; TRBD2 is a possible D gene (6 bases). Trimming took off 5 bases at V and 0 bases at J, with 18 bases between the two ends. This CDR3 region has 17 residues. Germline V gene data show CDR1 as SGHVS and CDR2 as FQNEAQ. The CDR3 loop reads CASSPSLSGRSTDTQYF. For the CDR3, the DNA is TGTGCCAGCAGCCCATCCCTTAGCGGACGAAGCACAGATACGCAGTATTTT.

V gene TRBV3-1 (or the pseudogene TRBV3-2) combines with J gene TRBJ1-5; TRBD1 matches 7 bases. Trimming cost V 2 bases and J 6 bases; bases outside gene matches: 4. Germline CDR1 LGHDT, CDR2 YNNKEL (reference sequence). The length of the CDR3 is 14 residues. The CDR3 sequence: CASSQRSGGQPQHF. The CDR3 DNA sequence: TGTGCCAGCAGCCAACGGTCAGGGGGTCAGCCCCAGCATTTT.

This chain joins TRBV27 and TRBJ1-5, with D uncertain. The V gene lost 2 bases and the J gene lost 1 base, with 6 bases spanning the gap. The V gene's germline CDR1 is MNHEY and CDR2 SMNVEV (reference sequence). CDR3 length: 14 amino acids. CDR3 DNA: TGTGCCAGCAGTTTAACACAGAGCAATCAGCCCCAGCATTTT. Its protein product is CASSLTQSNQPQHF.

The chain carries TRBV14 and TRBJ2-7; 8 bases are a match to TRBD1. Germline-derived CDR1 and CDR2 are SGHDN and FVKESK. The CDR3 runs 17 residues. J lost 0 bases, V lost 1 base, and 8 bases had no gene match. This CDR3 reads CASSQGSTGTGSYEQYF. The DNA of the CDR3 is TGTGCCAGCAGCCAAGGGTCCACCGGGACAGGCTCCTACGAGCAGTACTTC.

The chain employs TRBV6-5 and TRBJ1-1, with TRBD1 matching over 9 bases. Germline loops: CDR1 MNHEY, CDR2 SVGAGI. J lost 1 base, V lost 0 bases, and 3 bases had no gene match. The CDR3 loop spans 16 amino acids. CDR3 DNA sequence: TGTGCCAGCAGTTACTCCCCACAGGGGGCGAACACTGAAGCTTTCTTT. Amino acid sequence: CASSYSPQGANTEAFF.